This TCR beta chain was observed in a study of cytomegalovirus exposure and HLA in healthy donors. There are 14 residues in the CDR3. Trimming at V came to 3 bases and at J to 4 bases, leaving 5 bases not matched to a gene. The V gene's germline CDR1 is SGDLS and CDR2 YYNGEE. PCR employed 60 Vbeta and 13 Jbeta primers. Measured with immunoSEQ multiplex PCR; TCRdb has only the in-frame clones, and not every one. Of 150,000 to 200,000 clones listed, around 84% are singletons. Findings of the study overall: Specific recognition of CMV antigens was confirmed in vitro for a few chains (all CMV-associated). In an earlier analysis, productive rearrangement rates for most beta V segments clustered near 87% or 30%. Immune exposure data for these donors was limited to CMV serostatus.

Comments on this clone: What it recognizes is unknown.

This rearrangement joins TRBV9 to TRBJ2-3, with 7 nucleotides matching TRBD1. The sequencing input was PBMCs. The receptor was isolated from a woman aged 45-60 years in good health and CMV-seropositive. The CDR3 DNA reads as TGTGCCAGCAGCGCAGGGGGTGGACCAGATACGCAGTATTTT. Its translation is CASSAGGGPDTQYF.